Shown below are 27 T cell receptor beta chains from a single sample sequenced in a study of regulatory and conventional T cells in RAG deficiency. Measured with immunoSEQ multiplex PCR; TCRdb has only the in-frame clones, and not every one. The table shows tens of thousands of clones, with approximately 90% occurring only once. The sorted conventional CD4+ T cells were CD25-low and CD127-high, with genomic DNA sequenced. The same data also contributed to another study, on regulatory T cells. In that study: Amplification used 52 TRBV primers and 13 TRBJ primers.

Sequencing input: CD4+ effector T cells sorted from blood. The receptors derive from a human donor in good health.

The V call is TRBV30, the J call TRBJ1-1; D is uncertain. This CDR3 spans 13 amino acids. CDR1 and CDR2 from the germline V gene are GTSNPN and SVGIG (reference sequence). The ends were cut back, 0 bases at V and 0 bases at J, with 5 bases in the middle. The CDR3 spells CAWSVQMNTEAFF. The CDR3 nucleotides are TGTGCCTGGAGTGTACAAATGAACACTGAAGCTTTCTTT.

The rearrangement links TRBV7-9 to TRBJ2-3; 8 bases map to TRBD1. Looked up from germline, CDR1 is SEHNR and CDR2 is FQNEAQ (reference sequence). Unmatched junction bases numbered 4, after V lost 3 bases and J lost 2 bases. CDR3 size: 15 residues. This chain's CDR3 is CASSFRDRNTDTQYF. CDR3 bases: TGTGCCAGCAGCTTTCGGGACAGGAACACAGATACGCAGTATTTT.

The V and J genes are TRBV7-6 and TRBJ2-2; D might be TRBD1 or TRBD2, each matching 5 bases. The CDR3 covers 16 residues. CDR1 and CDR2 (germline): SGHVS, FNYEAQ. V gave up 2 bases and J gave up 8 bases, with 18 bases separating them. Written as DNA, the CDR3 is TGTGCCAGCAGCTTACCACGGGACCCTCGGGGAGGGGAGCTGTTTTTT. The encoded protein is CASSLPRDPRGGELFF.

The rearrangement uses TRBV7-9 and TRBJ2-5, with no clear D. Trimming left V 5 bases short and J 5 bases short, with 15 bases between. CDR1 and CDR2 from the germline V gene are SEHNR and FQNEAQ (reference sequence). The CDR3 loop spans 14 amino acids. In DNA form, the CDR3 reads TGTGCCAGCAGCCCCAGACCGGCCCCGGAGACCCAGTACTTC. This translates into CASSPRPAPETQYF.

This clone came up a few times. The V and J genes are TRBV7-9 and TRBJ2-2; D may be TRBD1 or TRBD2 (5 bases each). This CDR3 is 15 amino acids long. Germline V lookup: CDR1 SEHNR, CDR2 FQNEAQ (reference sequence). Trimming stripped 5 bases from V and 6 bases from J, with 16 bases between. The CDR3: CASSDVLRGPGELFF. The DNA for the CDR3 is TGTGCCAGCAGCGACGTACTGAGGGGACCCGGGGAGCTGTTTTTT.

The chain links TRBV28 to TRBJ1-3; TRBD1 matches 8 bases. Germline CDR1 is MDHEN and CDR2 is SYDVKM. V was clipped by 4 bases and J by 3 bases; unmatched bases: 2. The CDR3 extends over 14 amino acids. The CDR3 DNA follows: TGTGCCAGCAGTTCAGGGGGCTTTGGAAACACCATATATTTT. It specifies CASSSGGFGNTIYF.

The V and J genes are TRBV6-1 and TRBJ1-5; D is ambiguous. Germline lookup yields CDR1 MNHNS and CDR2 SASEGT. The V gene lost 8 bases and the J gene lost 3 bases, with 17 bases spanning the gap. There are 15 residues in the CDR3. The CDR3 DNA is TGTGCCAGCCGACCTGATCCCACAGACAATCAGCCCCAGCATTTT. Translating gives CASRPDPTDNQPQHF.

This clone has a handful of counts. V gene TRBV19 combines with J gene TRBJ2-7, with 9 bases identical to TRBD2. This CDR3 comprises 16 residues. Germline CDR1 is LNHDA and CDR2 is SQIVND (reference sequence). With V trimmed by 0 bases and J by 6 bases, 9 bases remained unmatched. The CDR3 sequence is CASSIDAGGPIGEQYF. In nucleotides, the CDR3 is TGTGCCAGTAGTATAGACGCGGGAGGGCCGATCGGCGAGCAGTACTTC.

V usage is TRBV6-5 and J usage is TRBJ1-2; D might be TRBD1 (5 bases). The germline CDR1 and CDR2 sequences are MNHEY and SVGAGI. This CDR3 has 15 amino acids. Trimming cost V 6 bases and J 6 bases, with 20 bases left between them. CDR3 nucleotide sequence: TGTGCCAGCAGGAGGGGAGAAGGGAGGTTTGATGGCTACACCTTC. As protein: CASRRGEGRFDGYTF.

V usage is TRBV19 and J usage is TRBJ2-5; D perhaps matches TRBD2 (7 bases). This CDR3 comprises 16 residues. The germline V gene has CDR1 LNHDA and CDR2 SQIVND (reference sequence). V was pared by 0 bases and J by 4 bases, with 15 bases between. The CDR3 sequence is CASSIDFQGRVETQYF. CDR3 in DNA: TGTGCCAGTAGTATAGACTTTCAGGGGAGGGTAGAGACCCAGTACTTC. Drawing the rest from reference TRBV19 and TRBJ2-5, the complete variable domain is DGGITQSPKYLFRKEGQNVTLSCEQNLNHDAMYWYRQDPGQGLRLIYYSQIVNDFQKGDIAEGYSVSREKKESFPLTVTSAQKNPTAFYLCASSIDFQGRVETQYFGPGTRLLVL.

The chain combines TRBV28 with TRBJ1-2; D is ambiguous. CDR3 length equals 14 residues. Trimming shortened V by 6 bases and J by 5 bases, and 16 bases separated the two germline ends. Germline loops: CDR1 MDHEN, CDR2 SYDVKM. The CDR3 sequence: CASSPRVGGYGYTF. For the CDR3, the DNA is TGTGCCAGCAGCCCCCGCGTGGGCGGGTATGGCTACACCTTC.

Notes on this clone: Other nucleotide sequences in the sample specify the same CDR3. This chain uses TRBV7-8 with TRBJ2-5; a possible D gene is TRBD1 (6 bases). The CDR3 is 14 amino acids. With 5 bases removed from V and 4 bases from J, the gap between germline ends came to 14 bases. In germline, CDR1 is SGHVS, CDR2 FQNEAQ. DNA for the CDR3: TGTGCCAGCAGCCCTAGCAGGGGACGAGAGACCCAGTACTTC. The encoded protein is CASSPSRGRETQYF.

The genes are TRBV5-1 and TRBJ2-3; D is unclear. V was cut by 0 bases and J by 0 bases, with 5 bases left in between. Germline loops: CDR1 SGHRS, CDR2 YFSETQ. This CDR3 has 14 amino acids. The chain's CDR3 is CASSLASSTDTQYF. CDR3 sequence (DNA): TGCGCCAGCAGCTTGGCTTCAAGCACAGATACGCAGTATTTT.

V gene TRBV6-1 combines with J gene TRBJ1-2; maybe TRBD1 (5 bases). The V gene's germline CDR1 is MNHNS and CDR2 SASEGT. The CDR3 is 14 amino acids. V lost 6 bases and J 9 bases, leaving 20 bases between the germline ends. CDR3 in amino acids: CASRAFDSEQRYTF. In DNA, the CDR3 is TGTGCCAGCAGGGCCTTCGACAGCGAACAACGCTACACCTTC.

The gene calls are TRBV21-1 and TRBJ2-2; TRBD1 is taken as the D call from the table, unchecked against the DNA. TRBV21-1 is designated a pseudogene. CDR3 length equals 15 residues. The CDR3, as DNA: TGTGCCGGTCACAGGACAGGGGGCCGGACCGGGGAGCTGTTTTTT. This sequence encodes CAGHRTGGRTGELFF.

The rearrangement uses TRBV20-1 and TRBJ1-4; D is unclear. V lost 3 bases to trimming and J lost 8 bases, with 7 bases between them. The CDR3 is 11 residues long. Germline values: CDR1 DFQATT, CDR2 SNEGSKA (reference sequence). DNA of the CDR3: TGCAGTGCTAGTTTACAGGAAAAACTGTTTTTT. Translated, it gives CSASLQEKLFF.

The chain combines TRBV2 with TRBJ2-7; a possible D gene is TRBD1 (7 bases). CDR1 SNHLY and CDR2 FYNNEI come from the germline V gene. This CDR3 is built from 15 residues. Deletions cut 6 bases from V and 5 bases from J, with 20 bases between. CDR3 in amino acids: CASSRGAGLGNEQYF. Written as DNA, the CDR3 is TGTGCCAGCAGCAGGGGGGCTGGATTGGGGAACGAGCAGTACTTC.

This chain uses TRBV7-3 with TRBJ2-5; TRBD2 matches 9 bases. V lost 5 bases, J lost 4 bases, and 8 bases stayed unmatched. CDR1 and CDR2 (germline): SGHTA, FQGTGA. The CDR3 covers 15 residues. The CDR3 sequence: CASSASGVTLETQYF. In DNA form, the CDR3 reads TGTGCCAGCAGCGCTAGCGGGGTGACTCTAGAGACCCAGTACTTC.

This clone appeared a few times. Other DNA sequences of this sample code for an identical CDR3. The chain links TRBV10-3 to TRBJ2-2, with TRBD2 matching over 7 bases. The trim removed 4 bases at V and 8 bases at J, leaving 4 bases unmatched. The CDR3 runs 13 residues. The germline CDR1 and CDR2 sequences are ENHRY and SYGVKD. CDR3 loop: CAISVGGGGELFF. DNA for the CDR3: TGTGCCATCAGTGTAGGCGGGGGAGGGGAGCTGTTTTTT.

The chain carries TRBV21-1 and TRBJ2-7; TRBD1, the table's D call, was not compared with the DNA. TRBV21-1 is a recognized pseudogene. This CDR3 has 14 residues. The CDR3 is CASSKVRQAYEQYF. The CDR3 DNA follows: TGTGCCAGCAGCAAAGTCCGACAGGCCTACGAGCAGTACTTC.

The V gene is TRBV30, the J gene TRBJ1-1; D is undetermined. This CDR3 is 13 amino acids long. Germline V lookup: CDR1 GTSNPN, CDR2 SVGIG (reference sequence). V gave up 0 bases and J gave up 9 bases, with 14 bases separating them. The CDR3 DNA follows: TGTGCCTGGAGTGTACTCTTGACGGTGAAAGCTTTCTTT. Translation: CAWSVLLTVKAFF.

This clone was found a few times. This chain joins TRBV19 and TRBJ1-5, with a weak D call TRBD1 (5 bases). With 1 base removed from V and 5 bases from J, the gap between germline ends came to 15 bases. The length of the CDR3 is 16 residues. CDR1 and CDR2 (germline): LNHDA, SQIVND (reference sequence). CDR3 sequence reads: CASSIGQGSPYQPQHF. Here the CDR3 DNA reads TGTGCCAGTAGTATAGGGCAGGGTTCCCCCTATCAGCCCCAGCATTTT.

The V call is TRBV19, the J call TRBJ1-2, with a weak D call TRBD1 (6 bases). Trimming pared 7 bases from V and 2 bases from J, leaving 17 bases between. The CDR3 runs to 15 residues. Germline V CDR1 and CDR2: LNHDA, SQIVND (reference sequence). The CDR3 bases are TGTGCCAGTAAATTGTCTGGGCAGGGGAACTATGGCTACACCTTC. Encoded protein: CASKLSGQGNYGYTF.

In DNA, the CDR3 is TGTGCCAGCTCACCCCCCTTCCCGATCAATGAGCAGTTCTTC. It encodes CASSPPFPINEQFF. V gene TRBV18 combines with J gene TRBJ2-1; D unclear. Germline V gives CDR1 KGHSH, CDR2 LQKENI. The V end lost 3 bases, the J end lost 6 bases, and 12 bases lay between the germline ends. CDR3 length equals 14 residues.

The chain couples TRBV28 to TRBJ1-5, with D uncertain. The CDR3 consists of 14 residues. Trimming removed 5 bases from V and 1 base from J, with 9 bases in between. CDR1 and CDR2 (germline): MDHEN, SYDVKM. CDR3 region: CASSRIESNQPQHF. CDR3 in DNA: TGTGCCAGCAGTCGGATCGAGAGCAATCAGCCCCAGCATTTT.

This clone was found a few times. CDR3 DNA: TGTGCCAGTAGTTGGGCAATAGGGGACACCATATATTTT. It specifies CASSWAIGDTIYF. The chain joins TRBV19 to TRBJ1-3; tentatively, D is TRBD1 (5 bases). The CDR3 consists of 13 residues. Germline loops: CDR1 LNHDA, CDR2 SQIVND (reference sequence). Trimming took off 5 bases at V and 8 bases at J, with 13 bases between the two ends.

The rearrangement links TRBV9 to TRBJ2-3; 13 bases map to TRBD2. The CDR3 consists of 16 residues. The V gene's germline CDR1 is SGDLS and CDR2 YYNGEE. After removal of 4 bases from V and 5 bases from J, the junction contained 7 bases not matched to a gene. CDR3 residues: CASSPGTSGMRDTQYF. CDR3 nucleotide sequence: TGTGCCAGCAGCCCTGGGACTAGCGGGATGAGAGATACGCAGTATTTT.